Each of the 3 T cell receptor beta chains below was sequenced from the same sample in a study of blood T cell repertoires in COVID-19. Measured with immunoSEQ multiplex PCR; TCRdb has only the in-frame clones, and not every one. The sample contains tens of thousands of clones, roughly 73% of which appear only once. The sequenced material came from peripheral blood. The source is a man aged 80 or over with acute or convalescent COVID-19.

The rearrangement links TRBV3-1 (or the pseudogene TRBV3-2) to TRBJ2-5, with D perhaps TRBD2 (6 bases). CDR3 length: 16 residues. The V end lost 3 bases, the J end lost 4 bases, and 18 bases lay between the germline ends. Germline V gives CDR1 LGHDT, CDR2 YNNKEL (reference sequence). The CDR3 DNA reads as TGTGCCAGCAGCCATCTGAAGGGACGGCGGGGAGAGACCCAGTACTTC. This codes for CASSHLKGRRGETQYF.

The V and J genes are TRBV7-2 and TRBJ1-3; D might be TRBD1 (5 bases). Trimming left V 8 bases short and J 3 bases short, with 17 bases between. Germline V gene sequence: CDR1 SGHTA, CDR2 FQGNSA. The CDR3 has 15 amino acids. The CDR3 DNA reads TGTGCCAGCGGACTAACCGGGACGAGTGGAAACACCATATATTTT. Its translation is CASGLTGTSGNTIYF. The whole variable domain, remainder taken from reference TRBV7-2 and TRBJ1-3, is GAGVSQSPSNKVTEKGKDVELRCDPISGHTALYWYRQSLGQGLEFLIYFQGNSAPDKSGLPSDRFSAERTGGSVSTLTIQRTQQEDSAVYLCASGLTGTSGNTIYFGEGSWLTVV.

The chain is built from TRBV6-6 and TRBJ2-1, with TRBD2 matching 12 bases. The germline CDR1 and CDR2 sequences are MNHNY and SVGAGI (reference sequence). V was pared by 6 bases and J by 7 bases, with 10 bases of the junction left unmatched. The CDR3 is made up of 16 amino acids. This CDR3 reads CASRPSGRVSGNEQFF. The CDR3 DNA sequence: TGTGCCAGCAGACCTAGCGGGAGGGTGTCAGGGAATGAGCAGTTCTTC.